This record looks at one T cell receptor beta chain sequence and its context. This specimen comes from a study of early T cells in non-severe SARS-CoV-2 infection. Study overall: Unpaired chains resulted from sequencing bulk RNA of unsorted whole blood.

Trimming took off 4 bases at V and 3 bases at J, with 13 bases between the two ends. Germline lookup yields CDR1 DFQATT and CDR2 SNEGSKA (reference sequence). This CDR3 has 13 amino acids. Each single cDNA molecule received a unique molecular identifier. Each CDR3 protein gets one entry after TCRdb re-called the 5' RACE reads with MiXCR. Here the sample spans 45,000 to 75,000 distinct CDR3 sequences, around 8.9% being singletons. Sequencing input: whole blood. The rearrangement joins TRBV20-1 to TRBJ2-7; no reliable D call. The sequence was obtained from an adult who was a healthcare worker with PCR-confirmed SARS-CoV-2 infection or an uninfected control (not recorded which). For the CDR3, the DNA is TGCAGTGCTAAACCCGAAACCCACTACGAGCAGTACTTC. Amino acid sequence: CSAKPETHYEQYF.